These 7 T cell receptor beta chains share one sample of origin, sequenced in a study of molecular identifiers for immune sequencing clone quantification. MiXCR, run by TCRdb on the PCR reads, gives a single entry per CDR3 protein. The table has hundreds of thousands of distinct CDR3 sequences, around 21% seen once. What was sequenced was naive CD8+ T cells from blood, with Jurkat cell RNA spiked in. Subset noted: FACS-sorted CD8+CD4-CCR7+CD45RA+ naive T cells. These receptors all come from a human donor in good health. Some libraries in this study had Jurkat cell RNA spiked in.

This clonotype has ten or more counts. This chain connects TRBV7-6 to TRBJ2-2; D is possibly TRBD1 (5 bases). V lost 1 base to trimming and J lost 5 bases, with 14 bases between them. The CDR3 consists of 16 residues. Germline CDR1 and CDR2: SGHVS and FNYEAQ. The CDR3: CASSLGIDRRTGELFF. CDR3 coding DNA: TGTGCCAGCAGCTTAGGGATAGACAGAAGAACCGGGGAGCTGTTTTTT.

As concerns this clonotype: Since a much larger clone is just one base distant, this may be a read error. The CDR3: CASSSQNTGELFF. The CDR3, as DNA: TGTGCCAGCAGTTCCCAGAACACCGGGGAGCTGTTTTTT. The V and J genes are TRBV28 and TRBJ2-2; D uncertain. The CDR3 is made up of 13 amino acids. Trimming shortened V by 4 bases and J by 1 base, and 4 bases separated the two germline ends. Germline V gene sequence: CDR1 MDHEN, CDR2 SYDVKM.

This clonotype was detected many times. The chain has TRBV10-3 and TRBJ2-7; D is undetermined. V lost 2 bases and J 3 bases, leaving 11 bases between the germline ends. The CDR3 totals 14 residues. Germline values: CDR1 ENHRY, CDR2 SYGVKD. The CDR3: CAISEHETHYEQYF. In nucleotides, the CDR3 is TGTGCCATCAGTGAGCACGAGACTCACTACGAGCAGTACTTC.

Comment on this clonotype: A read error may explain this, as a much larger clone is one base away. The V and J genes are TRBV2 and TRBJ1-2; tentative D call: TRBD1 (5 bases). Germline CDR1 SNHLY, CDR2 FYNNEI. The length of the CDR3 is 13 residues. The CDR3 loop reads CASSPDTVYGYAF. The CDR3 nucleotides read TGTGCCAGCAGTCCGGACACCGTCTATGGCTACGCCTTC.

The chain has TRBV11-2 and TRBJ2-5; D is perhaps TRBD1 or TRBD2 (5 bases each). This CDR3 comprises 15 residues. Deletions cut 1 base from V and 5 bases from J, with 14 bases between. CDR1 and CDR2 (germline): SGHAT, FQNNGV. The CDR3 spells CASSLVGVPWETQYF. The CDR3 bases are TGTGCCAGCAGCTTAGTGGGGGTGCCCTGGGAGACCCAGTACTTC.

The sample holds one count of this clonotype. A much larger clone differs from this one at a single base, so this may be a read error. The rearrangement uses TRBV25-1 and TRBJ2-3; possible D gene TRBD2, 5 bases. The CDR3 contains 16 residues. The V gene's germline CDR1 is MGHDK and CDR2 SYGVNS. The V and J ends lost 1 base and 3 bases respectively, with 14 bases between them. The CDR3 region is CASSELMGAGTDTQYF. The DNA for the CDR3 is TGTGCCAGCAGTGAATTGATGGGAGCTGGGACAGATACGCAGTATTTT.

This clonotype was detected ten times or more. The chain combines TRBV12-3 or TRBV12-4 with TRBJ1-1; D remains ambiguous. Trimming cost V 5 bases and J 3 bases, with 7 bases left between them. The CDR3 spans 12 residues. The CDR3: CASSPIDTEAFF. In nucleotides, the CDR3 is TGTGCCAGCAGTCCGATAGACACTGAAGCTTTCTTT.